This T cell receptor (beta chain) was obtained from a study of T cell responses to AZD1222 COVID-19 vaccine (dated by TCRdb to the early 2020s). About the full investigation: TCR sequencing was performed for roughly 240 trial participants, of whom about 200 were given two doses of AZD1222 and roughly 25 were given two doses of MenACWY control vaccine. Trial participants were enrolled by age into 18-55, 56-69 and 70-plus year subgroups, with around 150, 28 and 57 TCR-sequenced participants respectively.

From its cysteine to its phenylalanine, the CDR3 spans 15 amino acids. The retained sequence is limited to the CDR3, 45 bases, with the frame set at the first base. V and J are truncated by 6 bases and 0 bases respectively, leaving an intervening sequence of 12 bases. As encoded in the germline V gene, CDR1 is MNHEY while CDR2 is SVGAGI. According to the study, the label for this sample's time point signals: about 28 days (+/-7) after the second vaccine dose. Because spike-specific TCR depth and breadth did not differ between the two schedules, AZD1222 recipients who got a second dose at roughly 4 weeks were pooled with those who got a second dose at roughly 12 weeks. Samples from vaccinated people were obtained from the UK trials COV001 and COV002, which included a single-blind randomized controlled phase 2/3 trial of AZD1222 (ChAdOx1 nCoV-19) in healthy adults. Trial participant PBMC samples were collected at day 0 and day 28 after the second dose for TCRbeta chain sequencing.

The CDR3 regions of human TCRbeta chains were subjected to immunosequencing. For the original study's pipeline: TCRs in the repertoires were compared against a reference library of SARS-CoV-2-specific TCRs that had been generated with the MIRA antigen-specificity platform. Breadth meant the fraction of unique TCRs that were SARS-CoV-2-associated, whereas depth meant the fraction of total T cells that were SARS-CoV-2-associated. Using the MIRA data, every spike-specific TCR was mapped to the spike region that the TCR reacted to and assigned to either a CD4 or a CD8 class. Log10-transformed breadth and depth values were compared by one-way ANOVA with Sidak's multiple comparisons tests. Not all clones reach the TCRdb copy of this immuneACCESS table, which keeps in-frame sequences only. Checked studies attribute under half of the gap to unresolved V genes and leave the rest unexplained. That table gives V, J and clone size, and the DNA gave D and trimming. In this sample the table shows under 200,000 clones, 85% to 90% of which occur a single time. The top ten clonotypes cover roughly a quarter of the sample.

Concerning this clone itself: This receptor's antigen is unknown. Per-base qualities were not stored, and no clone one base away is much larger.

Summary of the overall study and its limitations: Because no day 14 peak-response samples were available, repertoires were characterized only after the peak T cell response. In the small 56-69-year group, the increase in depth fell short of significance, most likely because of low power. CD4 TCRs associated with the vaccine covered the entire spike protein, and the dominant responses were in regions 160-218 and 743-854. Only five to seven AZD1222 recipients were SARS-CoV-2 seropositive at baseline, limiting conclusions about previously exposed vaccinees. Participants were mostly white British, with more females than males. The authors suggested clonal diversity may have been underestimated. Spike-specific TCR breadth and depth rose significantly after two AZD1222 doses compared with day 0 and with MenACWY recipients. Nearly half of unique spike-specific TCRs reportedly recognized epitopes outside regions mutated in the B.1.351 and B.1.1.7 variants.

The chain joins TRBV6-5 to TRBJ2-4; 6 matching bases give a weak D call of TRBD1. Sequenced here: peripheral blood, sampled 28 days after the second AZD1222 dose. This TCR came from an adult who received the AZD1222 COVID-19 vaccine. The bases are TGTGCCAGCAGGCCTCGGACAGTAGCCAAAAACATTCAGTACTTC. It translates to CASRPRTVAKNIQYF.